Sequencing of this TCR beta chain was carried out in a study of spatial heterogeneity in lung cancer. Documented time point: sample taken at primary tumor resection. Samples were obtained from around 72 donors, all untreated early-stage non-small cell lung cancer patients. TCRs were sequenced from unsorted whole RNA of tumor, nontumor lung or PBMC. TCR cDNA molecules each carried a unique molecular identifier. TCRdb passed the 5' RACE reads through MiXCR, listing each CDR3 protein once. Of approximately 1,100 distinct CDR3 sequences detected, roughly 37% appear once; the ten largest clones hold around 20%. This CDR3 comprises 15 residues. The germline V gene encodes CDR1 SEHNR and CDR2 FQNEAQ (reference sequence). Trimming left V 5 bases short and J 5 bases short, with 18 bases between.

The V and J genes are TRBV7-9 and TRBJ2-5, with a weak D call TRBD1 (5 bases). The source of this sequence is a male donor with early-stage non-small cell lung cancer. The sequencing used normal lung tissue next to the tumor, collected at surgery. The CDR3 loop reads CASSKDIKGVETQYF. The DNA of the CDR3 is TGTGCCAGCAGCAAGGACATTAAAGGCGTGGAGACCCAGTACTTC.